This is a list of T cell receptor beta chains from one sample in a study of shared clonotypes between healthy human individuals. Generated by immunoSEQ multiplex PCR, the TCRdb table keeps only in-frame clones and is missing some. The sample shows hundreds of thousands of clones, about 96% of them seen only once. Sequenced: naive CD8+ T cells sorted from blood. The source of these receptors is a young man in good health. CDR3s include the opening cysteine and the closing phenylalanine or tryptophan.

CDR3: CASSLGGISYNEQFF
J: TRBJ2-1
V: TRBV27

CDR3: CASSPGLANTIYF
J: TRBJ1-3
V: TRBV5-1

CDR3: CAWSGPQTPSEAFF
J: TRBJ1-1
V: TRBV30

CDR3: CASSQAGLATTYNEQFF
J: TRBJ2-1
V: TRBV4-3

CDR3: CASSPGPGGSTEAFF
J: TRBJ1-1
V: TRBV7-9

CDR3: CASSLQIIPYEQYF
J: TRBJ2-7
V: TRBV7-3

CDR3: CASSLELGLAGGYEQYF
J: TRBJ2-7
V: TRBV5-1

CDR3: CASSLGKLTYNEQFF
J: TRBJ2-1
V: TRBV13

CDR3: CASNRLAWDEQFF
J: TRBJ2-1
V: TRBV7-9

CDR3: CASSWNNEQFF
J: TRBJ2-1
V: TRBV9

CDR3: CASGADRTDTQYF
J: TRBJ2-3
V: TRBV27

CDR3: CASSSPFRDRVPEAFF
J: TRBJ1-1
V: TRBV7-9

CDR3: CSVEPATPSSTDTQYF
J: TRBJ2-3
V: TRBV29-1

CDR3: CASSTSPTGPTGELFF
J: TRBJ2-2
V: TRBV27

CDR3: CASGLATVQETQYF
J: TRBJ2-5
V: TRBV12-5

CDR3: CSVEGEPYEQYF
J: TRBJ2-7
V: TRBV29-1